These 18 T cell receptor beta chains were sequenced from one sample in a study of T cell clones after liver transplantation. Profiled with immunoSEQ multiplex PCR; TCRdb holds only in-frame clones, not every one. Of around 76,000 clones in the sample, under 90% were seen once. The sequencing used CD4+ T cells from blood, collected 12 months after liver transplant. The source is a human patient who received a liver transplant. T cells may partly derive from the graft donor.

This rearrangement joins TRBV4-3 to TRBJ2-7; D may be TRBD2 (7 bases). Germline CDR1 reads LGHNA; CDR2 reads YSLEER. V was pared by 0 bases and J by 5 bases, with 14 bases between. This CDR3 comprises 15 residues. Here the CDR3 DNA reads TGCGCCAGCAGCCAAGATTGGGGGGGCCAGGACGAGCAGTACTTC. This codes for CASSQDWGGQDEQYF.

The rearrangement uses TRBV28 and TRBJ2-2; 7 bases map to TRBD1. CDR1 is MDHEN and CDR2 is SYDVKM in the germline V gene. The CDR3 extends over 17 amino acids. V was clipped by 4 bases and J by 1 base; unmatched bases: 9. Here the CDR3 reads CASSYPTGLMNTGELFF. In nucleotides, the CDR3 is TGTGCCAGCAGTTACCCGACAGGGCTGATGAACACCGGGGAGCTGTTTTTT.

The chain couples TRBV18 to TRBJ2-1; 10 bases agree with TRBD1. The CDR3 spans 14 residues. Germline V gives CDR1 KGHSH, CDR2 LQKENI. With 6 bases clipped from V and 9 bases from J, the junction kept 8 bases outside the gene matches. CDR3 protein: CASSRTGGGSEQFF. Written as DNA, the CDR3 is TGTGCCAGCTCGCGGACAGGGGGAGGTTCTGAGCAGTTCTTC.

The V gene is TRBV28, the J gene TRBJ1-2; 7 positions match TRBD1. The V and J ends lost 3 bases and 8 bases, in that order; junction bases with no gene match: 12. The V gene's germline CDR1 is MDHEN and CDR2 SYDVKM. This CDR3 region has 15 residues. This CDR3 is CASSFRRGQAGGYTF. DNA for the CDR3: TGTGCCAGCAGTTTTCGTCGAGGACAGGCAGGAGGCTACACCTTC.

The rearrangement joins TRBV15 to TRBJ2-7; TRBD2 matches 10 bases. Germline CDR1 is LNHNV and CDR2 is YYDKDF (reference sequence). The CDR3 spans 15 residues. The V and J ends lost 3 bases and 5 bases, in that order; junction bases with no gene match: 7. This CDR3 is CATSRPLAGVDEQYF. The CDR3 nucleotides read TGTGCCACCAGCAGGCCGCTAGCGGGAGTCGACGAGCAGTACTTC.

This chain's CDR3 is CASSPSLGGVYTEAFF. In DNA form, the CDR3 reads TGTGCCAGCAGTCCTTCTCTGGGGGGCGTATACACTGAAGCTTTCTTT. This chain links TRBV28 with TRBJ1-1, with a possible D match to TRBD1 (6 bases). Trimming cost V 5 bases and J 3 bases, with 19 bases left between them. Germline V gene lookup returns CDR1 MDHEN and CDR2 SYDVKM. The CDR3 loop spans 16 amino acids.

This chain joins TRBV28 and TRBJ1-2; the D gene is possibly TRBD1 (5 bases). V lost 8 bases to trimming and J lost 3 bases, with 16 bases between them. This CDR3 spans 14 amino acids. The germline V gene encodes CDR1 MDHEN and CDR2 SYDVKM. CDR3 nucleotide sequence: TGTGCCAGCGGAACGGCCGGGGCTTACTATGGCTACACCTTC. Residues: CASGTAGAYYGYTF.

The gene calls are TRBV19 and TRBJ1-3, with D possibly matching TRBD1 (5 bases). V dropped 5 bases and J dropped 2 bases, with 10 bases sitting between them. This CDR3 has 14 residues. Germline V gene data show CDR1 as LNHDA and CDR2 as SQIVND (reference sequence). The CDR3 sequence is CASSVGTAGNTIYF. The CDR3 DNA sequence: TGTGCCAGTAGTGTGGGGACGGCTGGAAACACCATATATTTT.

The J gene is TRBJ1-2, the V gene TRBV14; D gene uncertain. The CDR3 covers 12 residues. V lost 3 bases to trimming and J lost 6 bases, with 8 bases between them. The V gene's germline CDR1 is SGHDN and CDR2 FVKESK. The CDR3 nucleotides are TGTGCCAGCAGCCAGAGCGGGGATGGCTACACCTTC. It is translated as CASSQSGDGYTF.

This chain uses TRBV15 with TRBJ1-4; D is unclear. Germline CDR1 and CDR2: LNHNV and YYDKDF (reference sequence). This CDR3 is 13 amino acids long. The germline V and J ends were trimmed by 0 bases and 8 bases, with 7 bases remaining between them. The CDR3 region has the DNA TGTGCCACCAGCAGAGATTTAGTAGAAAAACTGTTTTTT. It specifies CATSRDLVEKLFF.

The chain uses TRBV5-1 and TRBJ1-2; no clear D. Germline V gives CDR1 SGHRS, CDR2 YFSETQ. This CDR3 has 15 amino acids. Trimming took 4 bases from V and 7 from J, leaving 20 bases between them. The CDR3 region has the DNA TGCGCCAGCAGCCCGGAGGGCAGGAGTTACCCTGGCTACACCTTC. This encodes CASSPEGRSYPGYTF.

The rearrangement links TRBV9 to TRBJ2-5; no clear D. The CDR3 has 13 residues. Germline lookup yields CDR1 SGDLS and CDR2 YYNGEE. Trimming took 3 bases from V and 4 from J, leaving 10 bases between them. The CDR3 bases are TGTGCCAGCAGCGGGATGATCGCAGAGACCCAGTACTTC. It codes for CASSGMIAETQYF.

This clone turned up a few times. This chain connects TRBV6-5 to TRBJ2-7; D is perhaps TRBD1 (6 bases). The V gene's germline CDR1 is MNHEY and CDR2 SVGAGI. V lost 5 bases and J 2 bases, leaving 10 bases between the germline ends. This CDR3 has 13 amino acids. For the CDR3, the DNA is TGTGCCAGCAGTACACCAGGGGCCTACGAGCAGTACTTC. It codes for CASSTPGAYEQYF.

For the CDR3, the DNA is TGTGCCAGTGCCCCCGGACATAATCAGCCCCAGCATTTT. This codes for CASAPGHNQPQHF. This chain uses TRBV19 with TRBJ1-5; tentatively, D is TRBD1 (5 bases). This CDR3 has 13 amino acids. V gave up 8 bases and J gave up 4 bases, with 12 bases separating them. Germline loops: CDR1 LNHDA, CDR2 SQIVND (reference sequence).

The chain links TRBV6-1 to TRBJ2-1, with D tentatively TRBD2 (5 bases). V was cut by 4 bases and J by 0 bases, with 7 bases left in between. CDR1 and CDR2 from the germline V gene are MNHNS and SASEGT. This CDR3 has 14 residues. CDR3 coding DNA: TGTGCCAGCAGTGTACTAGACTCCTACAATGAGCAGTTCTTC. This sequence encodes CASSVLDSYNEQFF.

J is TRBJ2-7 and V is TRBV19; D gene uncertain. Between the trimmed V and J ends, which lost 6 bases and 3 bases, there was a span of 12 bases. This CDR3 has 13 residues. The germline gives CDR1 LNHDA, CDR2 SQIVND (reference sequence). Written as DNA, the CDR3 is TGTGCCAGTAGCGCAGCGCTGGGCTACGAGCAGTACTTC. Its protein is CASSAALGYEQYF. The whole variable domain, remainder taken from reference TRBV19 and TRBJ2-7, is DGGITQSPKYLFRKEGQNVTLSCEQNLNHDAMYWYRQDPGQGLRLIYYSQIVNDFQKGDIAEGYSVSREKKESFPLTVTSAQKNPTAFYLCASSAALGYEQYFGPGTRLTVT.

The chain employs TRBV7-2 and TRBJ2-7; 8 positions agree with TRBD2. V gave up 2 bases and J gave up 2 bases; unmatched junction bases: 8. The CDR3 covers 16 residues. The germline CDR1 and CDR2 sequences are SGHTA and FQGNSA. The CDR3 sequence: CASSLLSGSAAYEQYF. In nucleotides, the CDR3 is TGTGCCAGCAGCTTACTGAGCGGGAGTGCTGCCTACGAGCAGTACTTC.

This chain uses TRBV11-3 with TRBJ2-7; TRBD1 aligns across 12 bases. CDR3 length: 15 amino acids. V shed 3 bases, J shed 6 bases, and the junction held 6 bases outside the gene matches. The germline CDR1 and CDR2 sequences are SGHNT and YENEEA. CDR3 residues: CASSLGQGAQGEQYF. The CDR3 DNA sequence: TGTGCCAGCAGCTTGGGACAGGGGGCGCAGGGCGAGCAGTACTTC.